This TCR beta chain emerged from a study of shared clonotypes between healthy human individuals. Findings and limits, study-wide: Approximately 5% of naive CD4 clonotypes were shared across several donors.

Notes on this clone: Its antigen is unknown. Additional DNA sequences in this sample encode the identical CDR3.

Sequenced by immunoSEQ multiplex PCR; TCRdb stores in-frame clones only, minus some. The data contain millions of clones, approximately 90% of them seen just once; the ten biggest clones take up roughly 0.15%. This CDR3 region has 15 residues. Per germline, CDR1 SEHNR and CDR2 FQNEAQ (reference sequence). V gave up 5 bases and J gave up 0 bases, with 11 bases separating them. The sequence was obtained from a man younger than 35 in good health. The rearrangement uses TRBV7-9 and TRBJ2-1, with a weak D call TRBD2 (7 bases). Sequencing was performed on naive CD4+ T cells sorted from blood. Described subset: CD45RA+ positively selected. The CDR3 sequence: CASSPRGASYNEQFF. In DNA form, the CDR3 reads TGTGCCAGCAGCCCACGGGGGGCCTCCTACAATGAGCAGTTCTTC.